The 20 T cell receptor beta chains presented below share a single source sample, sequenced in a study of OX40 agonist ivuxolimab in advanced cancers. Clones were sequenced by immunoSEQ multiplex PCR, and TCRdb holds only the in-frame ones, with some missing. The repertoire has about 31,000 clones, around 85% of them found once; the top ten carry approximately 40%. The source material was CD4+ or CD8+ T cells sorted from blood, sampled in a trial of the OX40 agonist ivuxolimab. These receptors all come from an adult with an advanced solid tumor such as melanoma, head and neck, liver or kidney cancer.

The chain is built from TRBV19 and TRBJ2-2; D is ambiguous. Trimming shortened V by 5 bases and J by 6 bases, and 4 bases separated the two germline ends. This CDR3 contains 11 residues. CDR1 and CDR2 from the germline V gene are LNHDA and SQIVND (reference sequence). CDR3 sequence reads: CASSFPGELFF. The CDR3, as DNA: TGTGCCAGTAGTTTCCCCGGGGAGCTGTTTTTT. The whole variable domain, filled in from reference TRBV19 and TRBJ2-2, reads DGGITQSPKYLFRKEGQNVTLSCEQNLNHDAMYWYRQDPGQGLRLIYYSQIVNDFQKGDIAEGYSVSREKKESFPLTVTSAQKNPTAFYLCASSFPGELFFGEGSRLTVL.

V usage is TRBV6-5 and J usage is TRBJ2-2; tentatively, D is TRBD1 (6 bases). Germline CDR1 MNHEY, CDR2 SVGAGI. V dropped 0 bases and J dropped 6 bases, with 11 bases sitting between them. The CDR3 runs to 15 residues. The CDR3 is CASSYSVTGPGELFF. CDR3 nucleotide sequence: TGTGCCAGCAGTTACTCGGTTACAGGGCCCGGGGAGCTGTTTTTT.

The chain joins TRBV2 to TRBJ2-1, with D possibly being TRBD1 (6 bases). The germline CDR1 and CDR2 sequences are SNHLY and FYNNEI. V lost 5 bases and J 9 bases, leaving 14 bases between the germline ends. The CDR3 runs 13 residues. CDR3 bases: TGTGCCAGCAGTTTGACAGGCGGGTCTGAGCAGTTCTTC. It is translated as CASSLTGGSEQFF. Full variable domain (rest looked up from reference TRBV2 and TRBJ2-1): EPEVTQTPSHQVTQMGQEVILRCVPISNHLYFYWYRQILGQKVEFLVSFYNNEISEKSEIFDDQFSVERPDGSNFTLKIRSTKLEDSAMYFCASSLTGGSEQFFGPGTRLTVL.

The genes are TRBV6-1 and TRBJ2-2; TRBD2 is a possible D gene (6 bases). Germline V lookup: CDR1 MNHNS, CDR2 SASEGT. The germline V and J ends were trimmed by 7 bases and 1 base, with 10 bases remaining between them. The CDR3 runs 14 residues. The CDR3 is CASNLAQNTGELFF. DNA of the CDR3: TGTGCCAGCAACCTAGCGCAGAACACCGGGGAGCTGTTTTTT.

The V gene is TRBV2, the J gene TRBJ2-1, with a possible D match to TRBD2 (5 bases). Trimming cost V 7 bases and J 7 bases, with 17 bases left between them. This CDR3 region has 14 residues. Germline CDR1 and CDR2: SNHLY and FYNNEI. The CDR3 here is CASTDGGPLNEQFF. CDR3 coding DNA: TGTGCCAGCACGGACGGAGGACCCTTGAATGAGCAGTTCTTC.

The chain is built from TRBV29-1 and TRBJ2-7, with TRBD1 matching over 7 bases. The V and J ends lost 4 bases and 4 bases, in that order; junction bases with no gene match: 7. CDR1 and CDR2 (germline): SQVTM, ANQGSEA. CDR3 length equals 13 residues. In DNA form, the CDR3 reads TGCAGCGTTGGGTTACAGGGGCCGTACGAGCAGTACTTC. Translated: CSVGLQGPYEQYF.

The V call is TRBV7-3, the J call TRBJ1-1; D is unresolved. The V gene lost 1 base and the J gene lost 5 bases, with 14 bases spanning the gap. This CDR3 contains 15 residues. CDR1 SGHTA and CDR2 FQGTGA come from the germline V gene. The CDR3 DNA reads TGTGCCAGCAGCTTAAGGAATGATGAGGCGACTGAAGCTTTCTTT. This gives the protein CASSLRNDEATEAFF.

At least ten counts were recorded for this clone. This chain connects TRBV10-1 to TRBJ2-2, with 8 positions matching TRBD2. The J segment lost 4 bases and the V segment lost 3 bases, leaving 4 bases of the junction unmatched. This CDR3 contains 15 residues. CDR1 is WNHNN, CDR2 SYGVQD, per germline (reference sequence). The CDR3 bases are TGCGCCAGCAGTGATTCCGGACTAGCCACCGGGGAGCTGTTTTTT. Translating gives CASSDSGLATGELFF.

V is TRBV30 and J is TRBJ2-7; D possibly corresponds to TRBD2 (6 bases). CDR1 GTSNPN and CDR2 SVGIG come from the germline V gene (reference sequence). The CDR3 sequence is 11 residues long. The V gene lost 3 bases and the J gene lost 7 bases, with 10 bases spanning the gap. The CDR3 protein is CAWSGGREQYF. DNA for the CDR3: TGTGCCTGGAGCGGGGGACGGGAGCAGTACTTC.

The sample holds one count of this clone. The chain carries TRBV19 and TRBJ1-1; D is unresolved. Germline V gene lookup returns CDR1 LNHDA and CDR2 SQIVND (reference sequence). CDR3 size: 12 residues. The V end lost 7 bases, the J end lost 4 bases, and 10 bases lay between the germline ends. As DNA, the CDR3 is TGTGCCAGTAAAACGGCGGCCACTGAAGCTTTCTTT. Translated, it gives CASKTAATEAFF.

This clone was observed a few times. The CDR3 loop is CASSLDFGTGGGEAFF. CDR3 DNA sequence: TGTGCCAGCAGCTTGGACTTCGGGACAGGGGGCGGTGAAGCTTTCTTT. This chain connects TRBV5-4 to TRBJ1-1; TRBD1 matches 12 bases. Germline loops: CDR1 SGHNT, CDR2 YYREEE (reference sequence). The V gene end was trimmed by 0 bases and the J gene end by 7 bases; junction bases not matched to a gene: 7. The CDR3 length is 16 residues.

The rearrangement joins TRBV9 to TRBJ1-1, with D hard to call. Germline-derived CDR1 and CDR2 are SGDLS and YYNGEE. The CDR3 loop spans 13 amino acids. V was trimmed by 4 bases and J by 4 bases, leaving 11 bases between them. Here the CDR3 reads CASSFRSRTEAFF. The CDR3 bases are TGTGCCAGCAGCTTTCGGTCGCGCACTGAAGCTTTCTTT.

The chain couples TRBV28 to TRBJ2-7, with D perhaps matching TRBD1 (5 bases). The length of the CDR3 is 13 residues. Trimming took off 4 bases at V and 7 bases at J, with 14 bases between the two ends. The germline gives CDR1 MDHEN, CDR2 SYDVKM. The CDR3: CASSYSRVGEQYF. The CDR3 nucleotides are TGTGCCAGCAGTTACTCCAGGGTTGGGGAGCAGTACTTC.

This clone was seen a few times. The rearrangement uses TRBV19 and TRBJ1-5; D is possibly TRBD1 (5 bases). The CDR3 loop spans 15 amino acids. V was shortened by 3 bases and J by 4 bases, with 13 bases between the two germline ends. Germline CDR1 and CDR2: LNHDA and SQIVND (reference sequence). The CDR3 sequence: CASSITGTANQPQHF. The CDR3 coding sequence is TGTGCCAGTAGTATCACCGGGACCGCGAATCAGCCCCAGCATTTT.

As concerns this clone: Other DNA variants within this sample encode the same CDR3. The rearrangement uses TRBV10-3 and TRBJ1-1; a possible D gene is TRBD1 (6 bases). V lost 6 bases and J 11 bases, leaving 13 bases between the germline ends. Per the germline V gene, CDR1 is ENHRY and CDR2 is SYGVKD. The CDR3 is 11 residues long. The CDR3 DNA follows: TGTGCCATCAGAGGGGGACATAACGCTTTCTTT. This gives the protein CAIRGGHNAFF.

The gene calls are TRBV28 and TRBJ1-1; no clear D gene. Trimming took 5 bases from V and 2 from J, leaving 9 bases between them. The CDR3 loop spans 13 amino acids. Germline V CDR1 and CDR2: MDHEN, SYDVKM. The CDR3 DNA follows: TGTGCCAGCAGTACTAAGGAAAACACTGAAGCTTTCTTT. Translated, it gives CASSTKENTEAFF.

V usage is TRBV7-9 and J usage is TRBJ1-4; weak D call: TRBD1 (5 bases). V lost 5 bases to trimming and J lost 7 bases, with 20 bases between them. Germline V gives CDR1 SEHNR, CDR2 FQNEAQ (reference sequence). This CDR3 comprises 16 residues. The CDR3 bases are TGTGCCAGCAGCCGGACACCCGGGACCCGAGCTGAAAAACTGTTTTTT. This gives the protein CASSRTPGTRAEKLFF.

The chain uses TRBV19 and TRBJ2-1; D ambiguous. Germline V gives CDR1 LNHDA, CDR2 SQIVND (reference sequence). This CDR3 spans 15 amino acids. Trimming removed 5 bases at V and 6 bases at J, with 17 bases between. CDR3 sequence (DNA): TGTGCCAGTAGTCCCCAGGACCTCTATTGCAATGAGCAGTTCTTC. This gives the protein CASSPQDLYCNEQFF.

This rearrangement joins TRBV28 to TRBJ2-2; 8 bases map to TRBD1. CDR3 size: 15 residues. Germline V gives CDR1 MDHEN, CDR2 SYDVKM. The V and J ends lost 4 bases and 7 bases, in that order; junction bases with no gene match: 8. CDR3 residues: CASSSRQGLGGELFF. CDR3 nucleotides: TGTGCCAGCAGTTCGCGACAGGGGCTAGGCGGGGAGCTGTTTTTT.

The CDR3 loop is CASSEPGQGRGEQFF. The CDR3 nucleotides are TGTGCCAGCAGTGAACCGGGACAGGGGCGGGGTGAGCAGTTCTTC. This rearrangement joins TRBV6-1 to TRBJ2-1; 10 nucleotides align to TRBD1. Germline V gives CDR1 MNHNS, CDR2 SASEGT. The CDR3 is 15 amino acids. Trimming removed 2 bases from V and 9 bases from J; junction bases left unmatched: 7.